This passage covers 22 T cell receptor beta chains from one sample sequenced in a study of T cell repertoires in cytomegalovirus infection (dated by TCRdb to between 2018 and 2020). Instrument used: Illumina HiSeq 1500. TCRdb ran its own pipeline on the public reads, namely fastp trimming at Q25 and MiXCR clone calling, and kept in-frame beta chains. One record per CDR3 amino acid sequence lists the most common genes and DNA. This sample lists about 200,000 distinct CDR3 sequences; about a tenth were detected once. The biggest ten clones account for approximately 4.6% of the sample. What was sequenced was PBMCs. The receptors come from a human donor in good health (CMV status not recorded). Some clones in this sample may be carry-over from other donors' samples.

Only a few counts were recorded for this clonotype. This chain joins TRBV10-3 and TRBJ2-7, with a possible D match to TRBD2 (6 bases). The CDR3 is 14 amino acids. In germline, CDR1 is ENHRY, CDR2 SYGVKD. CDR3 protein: CASVSLGGGYEQYF. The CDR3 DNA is TGTGCATCAGTGAGTCTCGGGGGTGGGTACGAGCAGTACTTC.

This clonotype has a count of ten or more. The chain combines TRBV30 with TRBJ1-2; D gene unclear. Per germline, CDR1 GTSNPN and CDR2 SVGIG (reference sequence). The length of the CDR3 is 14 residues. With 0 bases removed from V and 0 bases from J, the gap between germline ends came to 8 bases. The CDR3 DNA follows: TGTGCCTGGAGTGTTACACCCGCTAACTATGGCTACACCTTC. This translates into CAWSVTPANYGYTF.

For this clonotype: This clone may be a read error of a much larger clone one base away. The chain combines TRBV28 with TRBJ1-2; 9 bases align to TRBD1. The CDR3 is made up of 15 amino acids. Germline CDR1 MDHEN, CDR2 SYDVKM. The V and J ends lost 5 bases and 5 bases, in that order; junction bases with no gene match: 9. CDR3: CASSMATTGGYGYTF. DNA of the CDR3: TGTGCCAGCAGTATGGCCACGACAGGGGGATATGGCTACACCTTC.

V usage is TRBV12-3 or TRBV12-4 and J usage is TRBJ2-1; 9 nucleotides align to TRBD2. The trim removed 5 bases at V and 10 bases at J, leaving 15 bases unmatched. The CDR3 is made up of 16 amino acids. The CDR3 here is CASSRNQREAREEQFF. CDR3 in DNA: TGTGCCAGCAGTAGAAACCAGCGGGAGGCCCGGGAAGAGCAGTTCTTC.

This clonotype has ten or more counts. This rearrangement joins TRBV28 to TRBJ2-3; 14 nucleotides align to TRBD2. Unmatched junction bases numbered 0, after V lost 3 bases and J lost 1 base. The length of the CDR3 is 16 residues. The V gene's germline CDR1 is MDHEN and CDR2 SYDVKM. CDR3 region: CASSLGLAGGTDTQYF. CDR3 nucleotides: TGTGCCAGCAGTTTGGGACTAGCGGGAGGCACAGATACGCAGTATTTT. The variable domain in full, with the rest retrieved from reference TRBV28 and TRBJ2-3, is DVKVTQSSRYLVKRTGEKVFLECVQDMDHENMFWYRQDPGLGLRLIYFSYDVKMKEKGDIPEGYSVSREKKERFSLILESASTNQTSMYLCASSLGLAGGTDTQYFGPGTRLTVL.

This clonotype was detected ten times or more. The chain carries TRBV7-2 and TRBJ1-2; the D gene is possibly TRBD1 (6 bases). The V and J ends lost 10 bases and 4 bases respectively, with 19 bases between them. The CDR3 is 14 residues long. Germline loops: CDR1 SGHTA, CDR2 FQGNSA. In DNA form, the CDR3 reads TGTGCCACCCAGGACTCGGGACAAAGCTATGGCTACACCTTC. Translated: CATQDSGQSYGYTF.

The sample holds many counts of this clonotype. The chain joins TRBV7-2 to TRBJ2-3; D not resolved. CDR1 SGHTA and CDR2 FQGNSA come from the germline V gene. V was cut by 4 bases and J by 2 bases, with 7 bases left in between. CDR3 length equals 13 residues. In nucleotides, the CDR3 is TGTGCCAGCAGCTCCCGCCCCACAGATACGCAGTATTTT. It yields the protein CASSSRPTDTQYF.

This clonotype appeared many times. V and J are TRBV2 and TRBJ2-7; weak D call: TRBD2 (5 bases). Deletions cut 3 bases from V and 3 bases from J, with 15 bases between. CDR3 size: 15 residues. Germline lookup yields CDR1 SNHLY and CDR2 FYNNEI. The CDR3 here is CASSERLVGSYEQYF. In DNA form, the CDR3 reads TGTGCCAGCAGTGAGCGTTTGGTAGGGAGCTACGAGCAGTACTTC.

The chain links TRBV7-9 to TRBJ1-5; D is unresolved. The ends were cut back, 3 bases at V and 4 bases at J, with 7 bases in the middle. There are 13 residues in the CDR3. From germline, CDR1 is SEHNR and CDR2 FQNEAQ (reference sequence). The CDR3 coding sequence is TGTGCCAGCAGCTTTGTTCAGAATCAGCCCCAGCATTTT. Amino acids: CASSFVQNQPQHF.

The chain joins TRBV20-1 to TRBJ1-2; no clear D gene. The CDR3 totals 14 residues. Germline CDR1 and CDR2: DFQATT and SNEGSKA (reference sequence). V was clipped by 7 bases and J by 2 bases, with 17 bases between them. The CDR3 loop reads CSEPDPERNYGYTF. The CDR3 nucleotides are TGCAGTGAGCCGGACCCAGAGAGGAACTATGGCTACACCTTC.

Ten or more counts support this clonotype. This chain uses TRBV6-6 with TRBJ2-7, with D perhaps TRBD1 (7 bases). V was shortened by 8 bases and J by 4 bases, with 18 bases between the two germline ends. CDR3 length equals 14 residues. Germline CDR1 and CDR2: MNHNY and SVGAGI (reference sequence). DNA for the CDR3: TGTGCCAGCTGTATGCGACAGGGAGGATACGAGCAGTACTTC. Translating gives CASCMRQGGYEQYF.

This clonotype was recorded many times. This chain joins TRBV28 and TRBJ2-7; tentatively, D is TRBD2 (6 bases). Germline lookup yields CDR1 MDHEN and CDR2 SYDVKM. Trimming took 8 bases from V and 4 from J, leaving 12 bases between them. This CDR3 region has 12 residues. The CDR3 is CASGRRAYEQYF. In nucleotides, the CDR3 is TGTGCCAGCGGAAGGAGGGCTTACGAGCAGTACTTC. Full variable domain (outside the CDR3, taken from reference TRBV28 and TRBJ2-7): DVKVTQSSRYLVKRTGEKVFLECVQDMDHENMFWYRQDPGLGLRLIYFSYDVKMKEKGDIPEGYSVSREKKERFSLILESASTNQTSMYLCASGRRAYEQYFGPGTRLTVT.

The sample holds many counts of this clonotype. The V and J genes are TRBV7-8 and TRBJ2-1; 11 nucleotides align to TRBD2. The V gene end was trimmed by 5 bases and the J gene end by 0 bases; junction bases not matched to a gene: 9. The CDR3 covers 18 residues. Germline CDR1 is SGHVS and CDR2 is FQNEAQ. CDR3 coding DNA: TGTGCCAGCAGCACGGGACTAGCGGCCACTAGCTCCTACAATGAGCAGTTCTTC. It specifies CASSTGLAATSSYNEQFF.

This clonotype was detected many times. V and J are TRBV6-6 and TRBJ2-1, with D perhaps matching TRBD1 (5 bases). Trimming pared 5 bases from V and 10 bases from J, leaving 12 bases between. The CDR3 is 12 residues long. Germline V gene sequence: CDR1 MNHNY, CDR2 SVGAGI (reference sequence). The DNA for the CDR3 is TGTGCCAGCAGTAAGGCAGGGTCCGAGCAGTTCTTC. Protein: CASSKAGSEQFF.

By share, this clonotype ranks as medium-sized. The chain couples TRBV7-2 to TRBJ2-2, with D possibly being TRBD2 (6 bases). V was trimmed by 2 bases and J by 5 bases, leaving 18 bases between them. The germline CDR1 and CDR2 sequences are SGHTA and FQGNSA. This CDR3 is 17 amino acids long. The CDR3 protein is CASSLQEGMAGTGELFF. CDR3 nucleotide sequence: TGTGCCAGCAGCTTACAGGAGGGAATGGCAGGGACCGGGGAGCTGTTTTTT.

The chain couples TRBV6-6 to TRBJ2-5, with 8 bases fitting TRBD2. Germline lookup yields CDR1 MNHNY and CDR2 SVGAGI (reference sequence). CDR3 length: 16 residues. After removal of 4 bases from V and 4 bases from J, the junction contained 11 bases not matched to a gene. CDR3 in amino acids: CASSLQPQGTRETQYF. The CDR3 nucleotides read TGTGCCAGCAGTTTACAACCCCAGGGGACTAGAGAGACCCAGTACTTC.

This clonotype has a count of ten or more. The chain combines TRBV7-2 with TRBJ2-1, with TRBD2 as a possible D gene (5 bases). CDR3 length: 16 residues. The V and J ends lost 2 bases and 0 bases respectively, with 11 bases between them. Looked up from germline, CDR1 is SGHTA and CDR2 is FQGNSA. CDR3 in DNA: TGTGCCAGCAGCTTACTTGCGGGCAGCTCCTACAATGAGCAGTTCTTC. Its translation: CASSLLAGSSYNEQFF. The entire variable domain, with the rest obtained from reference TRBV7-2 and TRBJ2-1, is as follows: GAGVSQSPSNKVTEKGKDVELRCDPISGHTALYWYRQSLGQGLEFLIYFQGNSAPDKSGLPSDRFSAERTGGSVSTLTIQRTQQEDSAVYLCASSLLAGSSYNEQFFGPGTRLTVL.

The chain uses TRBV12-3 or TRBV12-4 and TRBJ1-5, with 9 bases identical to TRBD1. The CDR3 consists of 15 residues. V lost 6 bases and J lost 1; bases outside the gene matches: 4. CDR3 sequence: CASSLQGASNQPQHF. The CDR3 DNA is TGTGCCAGCAGCCTACAGGGGGCCAGCAATCAGCCCCAGCATTTT.

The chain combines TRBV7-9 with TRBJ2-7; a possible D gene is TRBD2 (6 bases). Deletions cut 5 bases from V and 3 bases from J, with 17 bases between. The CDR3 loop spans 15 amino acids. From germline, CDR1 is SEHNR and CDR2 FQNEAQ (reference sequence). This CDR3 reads CASSHLGGSNYEQYF. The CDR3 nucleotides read TGTGCCAGCAGCCACCTGGGGGGAAGCAACTACGAGCAGTACTTC.

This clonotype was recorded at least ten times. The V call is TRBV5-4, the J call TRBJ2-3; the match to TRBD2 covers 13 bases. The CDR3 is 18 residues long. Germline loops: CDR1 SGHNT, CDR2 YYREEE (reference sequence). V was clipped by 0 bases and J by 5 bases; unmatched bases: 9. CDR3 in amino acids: CASSLAEGLAGKQDTQYF. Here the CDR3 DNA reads TGTGCCAGCAGCTTGGCCGAGGGACTAGCGGGGAAACAAGATACGCAGTATTTT.

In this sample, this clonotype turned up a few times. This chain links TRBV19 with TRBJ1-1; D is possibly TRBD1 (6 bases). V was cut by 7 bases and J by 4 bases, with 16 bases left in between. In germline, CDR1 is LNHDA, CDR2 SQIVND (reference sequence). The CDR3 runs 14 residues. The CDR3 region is CASIQIGGGTEAFF. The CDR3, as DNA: TGTGCCAGTATTCAAATCGGGGGCGGCACTGAAGCTTTCTTT.

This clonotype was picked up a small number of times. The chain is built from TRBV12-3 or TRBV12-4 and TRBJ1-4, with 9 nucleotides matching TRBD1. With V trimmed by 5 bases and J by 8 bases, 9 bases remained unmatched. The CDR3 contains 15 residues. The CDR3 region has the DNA TGTGCCAGCAGTCTGGGACAGGGCTCGTGGGAAAAACTGTTTTTT. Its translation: CASSLGQGSWEKLFF.